The 4 T cell receptor beta chains below were found in one sample sequenced in a study of shared clonotypes between healthy human individuals. Sequencing used immunoSEQ multiplex PCR; TCRdb keeps in-frame clones, though not all of them. Of about 1.4 million clones listed, 95% to 97% were seen once; the top ten hold roughly 1.2%. Source material: naive CD4+ T cells sorted from blood. Subset given: CD45RA+ positively selected. The receptors originated from a young man in good health.

The chain couples TRBV28 to TRBJ2-1; 12 bases are a match to TRBD1. The CDR3 is 17 amino acids. Trimming at V came to 6 bases and at J to 2 bases, leaving 8 bases not matched to a gene. Germline values: CDR1 MDHEN, CDR2 SYDVKM. The DNA of the CDR3 is TGTGCCAGCAGCCTACCGGGACAGGGGGCTCCCTACAATGAGCAGTTCTTC. It translates to CASSLPGQGAPYNEQFF.

V usage is TRBV19 and J usage is TRBJ2-1; TRBD1 agrees at 7 bases. The CDR3 sequence is 12 residues long. Trimming removed 5 bases from V and 8 bases from J; junction bases left unmatched: 3. Germline CDR1 is LNHDA and CDR2 is SQIVND (reference sequence). DNA for the CDR3: TGTGCCAGTAGTGGACAGGTGGATGAGCAGTTCTTC. This codes for CASSGQVDEQFF.

The J gene is TRBJ1-1, the V gene TRBV7-9; possible D gene TRBD1, 6 bases. The length of the CDR3 is 15 residues. CDR1 SEHNR and CDR2 FQNEAQ come from the germline V gene (reference sequence). Trimming cost V 6 bases and J 3 bases, with 17 bases left between them. CDR3 DNA: TGTGCCAGCAGGCCAACCCAGGGGAAGGACACTGAAGCTTTCTTT. Its translation is CASRPTQGKDTEAFF.

This sequence joins TRBV7-9 and TRBJ1-5; D may be TRBD1 (5 bases). Trimming shortened V by 1 base and J by 3 bases, and 13 bases separated the two germline ends. The CDR3 is made up of 16 amino acids. Germline V CDR1 and CDR2: SEHNR, FQNEAQ (reference sequence). The DNA for the CDR3 is TGTGCCAGCAGCTTAGACGTCGGGGGAGACAATCAGCCCCAGCATTTT. Amino acid sequence: CASSLDVGGDNQPQHF. The variable domain in full, completed from reference TRBV7-9 and TRBJ1-5, reads DTGVSQNPRHKITKRGQNVTFRCDPISEHNRLYWYRQTLGQGPEFLTYFQNEAQLEKSRLLSDRFSAERPKGSFSTLEIQRTEQGDSAMYLCASSLDVGGDNQPQHFGDGTRLSIL.